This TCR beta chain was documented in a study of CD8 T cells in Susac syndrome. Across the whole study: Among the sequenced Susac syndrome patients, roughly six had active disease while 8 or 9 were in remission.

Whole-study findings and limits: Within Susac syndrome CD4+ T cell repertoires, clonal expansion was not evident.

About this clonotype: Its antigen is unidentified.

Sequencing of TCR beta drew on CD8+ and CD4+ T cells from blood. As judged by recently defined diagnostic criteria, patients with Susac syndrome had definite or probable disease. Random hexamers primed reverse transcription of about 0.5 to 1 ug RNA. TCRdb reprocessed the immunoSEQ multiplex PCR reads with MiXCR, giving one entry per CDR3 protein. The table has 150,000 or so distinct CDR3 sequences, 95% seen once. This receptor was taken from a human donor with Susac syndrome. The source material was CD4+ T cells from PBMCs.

The CDR3 DNA reads as TGTGCCTGGAGCGGAAGGAACACCGGGGAGCTGTTTTTT. This gives the protein CAWSGRNTGELFF. The chain uses TRBV30 and TRBJ2-2; D not resolved. The CDR3 loop spans 13 amino acids. CDR1 and CDR2 from the germline V gene are GTSNPN and SVGIG (reference sequence). V was cut by 3 bases and J by 1 base, with 6 bases left in between.